These 11 T cell receptor beta chains were all obtained from the same sample, sequenced in a study of cytomegalovirus exposure and HLA in healthy donors. 60 Vbeta and 13 Jbeta primers were used in PCR. Sequenced by immunoSEQ multiplex PCR; TCRdb stores in-frame clones only, minus some. The sample yields about 120,000 clones, 81% seen once. The specimen sequenced was PBMCs. The source is a woman between 40 and 55 years old in good health and CMV-seronegative.

This clone was picked up one time. V and J are TRBV5-3 and TRBJ2-7, with 7 bases fitting TRBD1. TRBV5-3 is an ORF for which the function is uncertain. This CDR3 has 16 amino acids. Trimming at V came to 4 bases and at J to 1 base, leaving 11 bases not matched to a gene. The CDR3 region has the DNA TGTGCCAGAAGCAAACGACAGGGTTCACCTTCCTACGAGCAGTACTTC. As protein: CARSKRQGSPSYEQYF.

The rearrangement uses TRBV5-1 and TRBJ1-1, with 9 bases lining up with TRBD1. The CDR3 loop spans 15 amino acids. V was clipped by 7 bases and J by 0 bases; unmatched bases: 7. CDR1 and CDR2 from the germline V gene are SGHRS and YFSETQ. CDR3 protein: CASQRTGVVNTEAFF. DNA for the CDR3: TGCGCCAGCCAAAGGACAGGGGTCGTGAACACTGAAGCTTTCTTT.

The sample holds one count of this clone. The chain employs TRBV28 and TRBJ1-2; D call uncertain. This CDR3 has 15 amino acids. Trimming cost V 6 bases and J 8 bases, with 22 bases left between them. CDR1 and CDR2 from the germline V gene are MDHEN and SYDVKM. CDR3 DNA sequence: TGTGCCAGCAGCCTAGACCAGACCCCCTCGGGGGGCTACACCTTC. This sequence encodes CASSLDQTPSGGYTF.

The chain recombines TRBV7-2 with TRBJ2-5, with 7 bases that match TRBD1. This CDR3 region has 14 residues. CDR1 is SGHTA, CDR2 FQGNSA, per germline. Trimming at V came to 3 bases and at J to 5 bases, leaving 6 bases not matched to a gene. In DNA form, the CDR3 reads TGTGCCAGCAGCTTGACAGGGTTGAAGGAGACCCAGTACTTC. It is translated as CASSLTGLKETQYF.

J is TRBJ2-7 and V is TRBV2; the D is unclear. The germline V gene has CDR1 SNHLY and CDR2 FYNNEI. V was pared by 5 bases and J by 2 bases, with 10 bases between. This CDR3 contains 13 residues. The CDR3: CASSYRLAYEQYF. The CDR3 coding sequence is TGTGCCAGCAGTTACCGACTCGCCTACGAGCAGTACTTC.

The V gene is TRBV2, the J gene TRBJ2-5, with 11 bases lining up with TRBD2. Germline V lookup: CDR1 SNHLY, CDR2 FYNNEI. The junction had 11 bases not matched to a gene; V was cut back by 7 bases and J by 4 bases. The CDR3 has 16 residues. The CDR3 sequence: CASTVDTSGGGETQYF. The CDR3, as DNA: TGTGCCAGCACCGTAGATACTAGCGGGGGCGGAGAGACCCAGTACTTC.

This chain links TRBV6-6 with TRBJ2-1, with TRBD2 as a possible D gene (5 bases). Between the trimmed V and J ends, which lost 8 bases and 1 base, there was a span of 12 bases. This CDR3 has 14 amino acids. Germline loops: CDR1 MNHNY, CDR2 SVGAGI (reference sequence). DNA of the CDR3: TGTGCCAGCCGAGGGTCAGCGTCCTACAATGAGCAGTTCTTC. This codes for CASRGSASYNEQFF.

The rearrangement joins TRBV5-6 to TRBJ2-2; a possible D gene is TRBD2 (7 bases). From germline, CDR1 is SGHDT and CDR2 YYEEEE. Trimming removed 4 bases from V and 4 bases from J, with 20 bases in between. The length of the CDR3 is 17 residues. This CDR3 is CASSARVGGRFTGELFF. The DNA of the CDR3 is TGTGCCAGCAGCGCTCGGGTGGGGGGGCGCTTCACCGGGGAGCTGTTTTTT.

This clone was recorded once. The chain couples TRBV9 to TRBJ2-3; the match to TRBD2 covers 7 bases. The germline gives CDR1 SGDLS, CDR2 YYNGEE. The CDR3 runs 16 residues. V shed 0 bases, J shed 4 bases, and the junction held 8 bases outside the gene matches. In DNA form, the CDR3 reads TGTGCCAGCAGCGTAGTCAGCGGGAAAGGTGCAGATACGCAGTATTTT. Its protein is CASSVVSGKGADTQYF.

The chain uses TRBV28 and TRBJ1-5; tentatively, D is TRBD1 (6 bases). This CDR3 contains 17 residues. V was clipped by 1 base and J by 2 bases, with 15 bases between them. The germline V gene has CDR1 MDHEN and CDR2 SYDVKM. The CDR3 protein is CASSLYSQGSGNQPQHF. The DNA of the CDR3 is TGTGCCAGCAGTTTATATTCACAGGGTAGTGGCAATCAGCCCCAGCATTTT.

The rearrangement links TRBV27 to TRBJ2-7; 9 bases map to TRBD2. The CDR3 is made up of 14 amino acids. The trim removed 4 bases at V and 2 bases at J, leaving 3 bases unmatched. Germline V gene sequence: CDR1 MNHEY, CDR2 SMNVEV (reference sequence). The CDR3 DNA follows: TGTGCCAGCAGTTGGACTAGCGTACCCTACGAGCAGTACTTC. Protein product: CASSWTSVPYEQYF.